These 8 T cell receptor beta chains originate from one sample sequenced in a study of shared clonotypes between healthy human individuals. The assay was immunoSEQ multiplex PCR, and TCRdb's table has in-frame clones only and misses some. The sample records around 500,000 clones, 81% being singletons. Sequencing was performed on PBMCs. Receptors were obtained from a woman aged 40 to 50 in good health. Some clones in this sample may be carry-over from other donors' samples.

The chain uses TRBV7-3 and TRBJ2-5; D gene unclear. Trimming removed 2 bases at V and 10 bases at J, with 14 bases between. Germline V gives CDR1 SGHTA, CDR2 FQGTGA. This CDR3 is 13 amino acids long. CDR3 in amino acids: CASSLGPERLQYF. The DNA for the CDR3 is TGTGCCAGCAGCTTAGGTCCAGAAAGGCTCCAGTACTTC.

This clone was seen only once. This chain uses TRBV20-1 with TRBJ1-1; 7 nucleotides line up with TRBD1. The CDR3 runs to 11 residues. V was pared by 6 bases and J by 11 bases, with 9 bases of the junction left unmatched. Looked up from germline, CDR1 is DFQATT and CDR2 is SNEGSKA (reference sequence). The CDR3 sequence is CSAKDRIGAFF. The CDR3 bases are TGCAGTGCAAAGGACAGGATCGGTGCTTTCTTT.

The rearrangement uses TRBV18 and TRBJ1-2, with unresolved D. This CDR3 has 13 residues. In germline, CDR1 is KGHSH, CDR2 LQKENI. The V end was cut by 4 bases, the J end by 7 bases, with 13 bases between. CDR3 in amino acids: CASSQSRSGGYTF. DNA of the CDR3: TGTGCCAGCTCACAGTCCAGATCCGGTGGCTACACCTTC.

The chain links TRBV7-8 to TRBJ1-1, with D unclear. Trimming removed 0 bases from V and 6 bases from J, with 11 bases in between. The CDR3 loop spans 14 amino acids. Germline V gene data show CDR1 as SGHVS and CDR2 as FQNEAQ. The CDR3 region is CASSLAREGAEAFF. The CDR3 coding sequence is TGTGCCAGCAGCTTAGCGAGGGAGGGCGCTGAAGCTTTCTTT. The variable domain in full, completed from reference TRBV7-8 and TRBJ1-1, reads GAGVSQSPRYKVAKRGQDVALRCDPISGHVSLFWYQQALGQGPEFLTYFQNEAQLDKSGLPSDRFFAERPEGSVSTLKIQRTQQEDSAVYLCASSLAREGAEAFFGQGTRLTVV.

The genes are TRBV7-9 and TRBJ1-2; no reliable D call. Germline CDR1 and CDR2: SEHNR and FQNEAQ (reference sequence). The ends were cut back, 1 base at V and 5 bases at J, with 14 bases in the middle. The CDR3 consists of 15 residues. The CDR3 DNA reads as TGTGCCAGCAGCTTAGAGGCGGGGTCCGCTTATGGCTACACCTTC. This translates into CASSLEAGSAYGYTF.

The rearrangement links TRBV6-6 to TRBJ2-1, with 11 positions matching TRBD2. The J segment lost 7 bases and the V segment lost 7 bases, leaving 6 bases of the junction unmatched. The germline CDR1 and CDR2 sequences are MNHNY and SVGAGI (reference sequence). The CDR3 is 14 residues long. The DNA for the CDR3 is TGTGCCAGCACCTTGGGACTAGCGGAAAATGAGCAGTTCTTC. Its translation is CASTLGLAENEQFF.

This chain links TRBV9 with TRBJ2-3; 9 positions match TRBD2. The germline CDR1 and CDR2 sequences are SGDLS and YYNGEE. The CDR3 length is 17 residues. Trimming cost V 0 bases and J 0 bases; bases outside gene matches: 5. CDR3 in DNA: TGTGCCAGCAGCGTAGGAGTTAGCGGGAGTAGCACAGATACGCAGTATTTT. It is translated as CASSVGVSGSSTDTQYF.

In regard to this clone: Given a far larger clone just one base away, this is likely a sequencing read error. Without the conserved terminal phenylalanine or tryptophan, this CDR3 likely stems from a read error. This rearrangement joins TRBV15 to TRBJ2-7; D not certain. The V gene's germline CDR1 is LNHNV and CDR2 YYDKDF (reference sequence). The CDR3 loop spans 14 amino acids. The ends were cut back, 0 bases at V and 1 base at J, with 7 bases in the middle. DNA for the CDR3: TGTGCCACCAGCAGAGATCGAGCGTCCTACGAGCAGTACCTC. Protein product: CATSRDRASYEQYL.